This T cell receptor (beta chain) derives from a study of molecular identifiers for immune sequencing clone quantification. Findings and caveats of the study: Effector cells kept over 99% of their molecules in clones above 20 RNA copies, while naive cells kept under 1% there. Clone sizes could be underestimated for highly expanded clones when identical TCR molecules share a barcode.

Germline V gives CDR1 MNHEY, CDR2 SVGAGI. The CDR3 covers 15 residues. Trimming removed 6 bases from V and 7 bases from J; junction bases left unmatched: 12. Comment on this clonotype: What it binds is unknown.

Previously described methods with listed TCR primers produced the bulk TCR libraries. TCRdb redid the calling of the PCR reads with MiXCR, one entry per CDR3 protein. In the table there are some 65,000 distinct CDR3 sequences, about 18% of which are singletons. Based on a CD8+CD4-CCR7+CD45RA+ profile, naive CD8 T cells were sorted. This receptor was identified in a human donor in good health. Some libraries in this study had Jurkat cell RNA spiked in. The sample was naive CD8+ T cells from blood, with Jurkat cell RNA spiked in. The subset is: FACS-sorted CD8+CD4-CCR7+CD45RA+ naive T cells. The chain combines TRBV6-5 with TRBJ2-1; 7 nucleotides line up with TRBD2. CDR3 residues: CASSRPRAGENEQFF. The DNA for the CDR3 is TGTGCCAGCAGCCGCCCGAGGGCGGGAGAAAATGAGCAGTTCTTC.